These 10 T cell receptor beta chains originate from one sample sequenced in a study of blood T cell repertoires in COVID-19. TCRdb's copy holds only in-frame clones and misses some; the assay was immunoSEQ multiplex PCR. The sample records about 99,000 clones, 60% to 85% being singletons. Material for sequencing was peripheral blood. These receptor sequences come from an elderly woman with active or convalescent COVID-19.

This clone was found a few times. This chain links TRBV2 with TRBJ2-7; TRBD1 agrees at 9 bases. The trim removed 5 bases at V and 7 bases at J, leaving 6 bases unmatched. Germline CDR1 SNHLY, CDR2 FYNNEI. This CDR3 has 13 amino acids. The DNA of the CDR3 is TGTGCCAGCAGTCTAACAGGGGGCGCAGAGCAGTACTTC. Residues: CASSLTGGAEQYF.

The chain employs TRBV4-3 and TRBJ2-3, with D possibly TRBD2 on 6 matching bases. Germline CDR1 reads LGHNA; CDR2 reads YSLEER. This CDR3 spans 17 amino acids. V was pared by 0 bases and J by 4 bases, with 17 bases between. CDR3 DNA: TGCGCCAGCAGCCAAGAGTTGGGGGGTTATACCTCAGATACGCAGTATTTT. It encodes CASSQELGGYTSDTQYF.

This sequence joins TRBV7-3 and TRBJ2-3; 8 nucleotides agree with TRBD2. Trimming removed 1 base from V and 7 bases from J; junction bases left unmatched: 16. Germline loops: CDR1 SGHTA, CDR2 FQGTGA. The CDR3 is 18 residues long. This CDR3 is CASSLRSGSTSGEYTQYF. The CDR3 DNA follows: TGTGCCAGCAGCTTAAGAAGCGGGAGTACTTCGGGGGAATATACGCAGTATTTT.

Regarding this clone: A junction end diverges from the germline sequence, so it may reflect a read error. The V gene is TRBV5-1, the J gene TRBJ2-7; possibly TRBD2 for D (6 bases). Germline V gives CDR1 SGHRS, CDR2 YFSETQ. This CDR3 has 14 amino acids. The CDR3 DNA follows: TGTGCCAGCAGCTTGGCGGGGAAGTCCTACGAGCAGTACTTC. Its translation is CASSLAGKSYEQYF. Drawing the rest from reference TRBV5-1 and TRBJ2-7, the complete variable domain is KAGVTQTPRYLIKTRGQQVTLSCSPISGHRSVSWYQQTPGQGLQFLFEYFSETQRNKGNFPGRFSGRQFSNSRSEMNVSTLELGDSALYLCASSLAGKSYEQYFGPGTRLTVT.

The V call is TRBV28, the J call TRBJ2-5; the match to TRBD2 covers 8 bases. Germline CDR1 and CDR2: MDHEN and SYDVKM. This CDR3 has 13 residues. V lost 3 bases to trimming and J lost 7 bases; unmatched junction nucleotides: 4. In DNA form, the CDR3 reads TGTGCCAGCAGTTTGATAGCGGGAAGGACCCAGTACTTC. It is translated as CASSLIAGRTQYF. Combining the CDR3 with reference TRBV28 and TRBJ2-5 gives the whole variable domain DVKVTQSSRYLVKRTGEKVFLECVQDMDHENMFWYRQDPGLGLRLIYFSYDVKMKEKGDIPEGYSVSREKKERFSLILESASTNQTSMYLCASSLIAGRTQYFGPGTRLLVL.

The CDR3 loop is CASRIDSSGANVLTF. CDR3 sequence (DNA): TGCGCCAGCAGGATCGATAGCTCTGGGGCCAACGTCCTGACTTTC. The chain links TRBV5-1 to TRBJ2-6; D ambiguous. CDR3 size: 15 residues. Trimming stripped 5 bases from V and 0 bases from J, with 9 bases between. From germline, CDR1 is SGHRS and CDR2 YFSETQ.

This chain links TRBV2 with TRBJ2-4; a possible D gene is TRBD2 (6 bases). V lost 2 bases and J 3 bases, leaving 8 bases between the germline ends. Germline CDR1 SNHLY, CDR2 FYNNEI. This CDR3 has 14 residues. CDR3 amino acids: CASSERSGKNIQYF. CDR3 DNA sequence: TGTGCCAGCAGTGAACGTAGCGGCAAAAACATTCAGTACTTC.

A note on this clone: At one of its ends the junction is not consistent with the germline gene, which may arise from a read error. This chain connects TRBV7-7 to TRBJ2-2, with 10 bases fitting TRBD2. CDR3 length: 16 residues. The germline CDR1 and CDR2 sequences are SSHAT and FNYEAQ (reference sequence). The CDR3 DNA reads as TGTGCTAGCAGCTTTTCCAGCGGGAGGGCCTCAGGGGAGCTGTTTTTT. This translates into CASSFSSGRASGELFF.

The CDR3 coding sequence is TGCGCCAGCAGCCAAAGACTAGCGGAGAACACCGGGGAGCTGTTTTTT. This codes for CASSQRLAENTGELFF. This chain links TRBV5-1 with TRBJ2-2; TRBD2 aligns across 9 bases. Germline V gene sequence: CDR1 SGHRS, CDR2 YFSETQ. The CDR3 length is 16 residues. V shed 4 bases and J 1 base; nucleotides not matched to a gene: 5.

In its sample, this clone was seen a few times. This chain uses TRBV6-2 or TRBV6-3 with TRBJ1-5, with TRBD1 matching 9 bases. This CDR3 has 15 residues. J lost 5 bases, V lost 2 bases, and 4 bases had no gene match. Germline V CDR1 and CDR2: MNHEY, SVGEGT. In DNA, the CDR3 is TGTGCCAGCAGTTACGGGGACAGGGAAGATCAGCCCCAGCATTTT. Its translation is CASSYGDREDQPQHF.